Listed below are T cell receptor beta chains from one sample, sequenced in a study of cytomegalovirus exposure and HLA in healthy donors. Sequencing used immunoSEQ multiplex PCR; TCRdb keeps in-frame clones, though not all of them. The sample table sets out under 95,000 clones. Sequencing was performed on PBMCs. The receptors here all came from a female donor in good health and CMV-seropositive. CDR3s include the opening cysteine and the closing phenylalanine or tryptophan. D genes are given only for firm matches.

V gene,J gene,D gene,CDR3 protein,CDR3 DNA
TRBV29-1,TRBJ2-3,NA,CSATPAVTGTGGTDTQYF,TGCAGCGCAACACCGGCCGTAACCGGGACTGGTGGCACAGATACGCAGTATTTT
TRBV6-1,TRBJ2-3,NA,CASGASSTDTQYF,TGTGCCAGCGGGGCATCTAGCACAGATACGCAGTATTTT
TRBV9,TRBJ2-5,TRBD2,CASSVGPGLAGELETQYF,TGTGCCAGCAGCGTAGGTCCCGGGCTAGCGGGGGAGTTAGAGACCCAGTACTTC
TRBV2,TRBJ2-3,NA,CASNQDYTDTQYF,TGTGCCAGCAACCAGGACTACACAGATACGCAGTATTTT
TRBV19,TRBJ2-7,TRBD1,CASREDRNSYEQYF,TGTGCCAGTAGAGAGGACAGGAACTCCTACGAGCAGTACTTC
TRBV6-6,TRBJ2-2,TRBD2,CASLAGEAGELFF,TGTGCCAGTTTGGCGGGAGAGGCCGGGGAGCTGTTTTTT
TRBV19,TRBJ1-1,NA,CASSIVESTEAFF,TGTGCCAGTAGTATTGTTGAGAGCACTGAAGCTTTCTTT
TRBV7-8,TRBJ2-3,NA,CASSLAIHSGDTQYF,TGTGCCAGCAGCTTAGCAATACATTCGGGAGATACGCAGTATTTT
TRBV28,TRBJ2-1,NA,CASSVGSSGGPYNEQFF,TGTGCCAGCAGCGTTGGGTCTTCTGGCGGCCCCTACAATGAGCAGTTCTTC
TRBV4-1,TRBJ1-6,NA,CASSQITGPNNSPLHF,TGCGCCAGCAGCCAGATAACAGGGCCTAATAATTCACCCCTCCACTTT
TRBV9,TRBJ2-2,TRBD2,CASGREGHGELFF,TGTGCCAGCGGGCGGGAGGGCCACGGGGAGCTGTTTTTT
TRBV18,TRBJ1-6,NA,CASSQTPPGRVGSPLHF,TGTGCCAGCTCACAAACCCCCCCTGGGAGGGTTGGTTCACCCCTCCACTTT
TRBV5-6,TRBJ1-2,NA,CASSLEWGGGYTF,TGTGCCAGCAGCTTGGAGTGGGGCGGTGGCTACACCTTC
TRBV19,TRBJ2-2,TRBD2,CASRLAGGGGELFF,TGTGCCAGTAGGCTAGCGGGAGGAGGCGGGGAGCTGTTTTTT
TRBV29-1,TRBJ2-2,NA,CSVSGGIYTGELFF,TGCAGCGTTTCCGGCGGGATATACACCGGGGAGCTGTTTTTT
TRBV6-1,TRBJ2-3,TRBD1,CASSAGTGRGDTQYF,TGTGCCAGCAGTGCCGGGACAGGGCGGGGGGATACGCAGTATTTT
TRBV29-1,TRBJ1-5,NA,CSVERNRLNQPQHF,TGCAGCGTTGAGAGGAACAGGTTAAATCAGCCCCAGCATTTT
TRBV6-5,TRBJ2-7,TRBD1,CASSFGPDRVYEQYF,TGTGCCAGCAGTTTCGGGCCTGACAGGGTTTACGAGCAGTACTTC
TRBV6-5,TRBJ1-4,NA,CASSSQGLHEKLFF,TGTGCCAGCAGTTCACAGGGTTTACATGAAAAACTGTTTTTT
TRBV6-5,TRBJ2-7,TRBD2,CASSGGLAGSYEQYF,TGTGCCAGCAGTGGAGGACTAGCGGGGTCCTACGAGCAGTACTTC
TRBV6-5,TRBJ1-2,TRBD1,CASSYTPGTADYGYTF,TGTGCCAGCAGTTACACACCGGGGACAGCGGACTATGGCTACACCTTC
TRBV19,TRBJ2-5,TRBD2,CASSTGLAGRGETQYF,TGTGCCAGTAGTACCGGACTAGCGGGCCGGGGAGAGACCCAGTACTTC
TRBV5-1,TRBJ2-5,TRBD2,CASSLALAGALETQYF,TGCGCCAGCAGCTTGGCGCTAGCGGGAGCATTGGAGACCCAGTACTTC
TRBV7-2,TRBJ1-1,NA,CASRLGAGNTEAFF,TGTGCCAGCAGACTCGGAGCGGGAAACACTGAAGCTTTCTTT
TRBV19,TRBJ1-1,TRBD1,CASSIQQGRTTEAFF,TGTGCCAGTAGTATCCAACAGGGGAGGACCACTGAAGCTTTCTTT
TRBV27,TRBJ2-3,TRBD2,CASSPPRFGGVTDTQYF,TGTGCCAGCAGCCCACCGCGTTTTGGGGGGGTCACAGATACGCAGTATTTT
TRBV19,TRBJ1-1,NA,CASRTQGWNTEAFF,TGTGCCAGTAGGACCCAGGGGTGGAACACTGAAGCTTTCTTT
TRBV2,TRBJ2-7,NA,CASSDDRFPFEQYF,TGTGCCAGCAGTGACGACAGGTTTCCCTTCGAGCAGTACTTC
TRBV7-6,TRBJ2-7,TRBD1,CASAWGRDRVKGEQYF,TGTGCCAGCGCCTGGGGTCGGGACAGGGTCAAGGGGGAGCAGTACTTC
TRBV7-9,TRBJ2-3,TRBD2,CASSFRPGLRNPTDTQYF,TGTGCCAGCAGCTTCCGCCCGGGACTAAGGAACCCCACAGATACGCAGTATTTT
TRBV6-7,TRBJ1-2,NA,CASSYRGYGYTF,TGTGCCAGCAGTTACCGCGGCTATGGCTACACCTTC
TRBV2,TRBJ2-1,NA,CASRGLRGRNEQFF,TGTGCCAGCAGGGGACTGCGGGGTCGGAATGAGCAGTTCTTC
TRBV2,TRBJ1-5,NA,CASSLGNQPQHF,TGTGCCAGCAGTTTAGGCAATCAGCCCCAGCATTTT
TRBV5-1,TRBJ2-7,NA,CASSTQGYEQYF,TGCGCCAGCAGCACACAGGGATACGAGCAGTACTTC
TRBV7-2,TRBJ2-1,TRBD1,CASRSGTGIREQFF,TGTGCCAGCAGATCCGGGACAGGGATACGTGAGCAGTTCTTC
TRBV4-3,TRBJ2-2,TRBD1,CASSPYDRDTGELFF,TGCGCCAGCAGCCCCTACGACAGGGACACCGGGGAGCTGTTTTTT
TRBV5-1,TRBJ2-3,TRBD1,CASSGGRGLTDTQYF,TGCGCCAGCAGTGGGGGCAGGGGGCTTACAGATACGCAGTATTTT
TRBV6-5,TRBJ2-7,NA,CASSDAREQYF,TGTGCCAGCAGTGACGCGCGGGAGCAGTACTTC
TRBV25-1,TRBJ2-3,TRBD2,CASSEWASGRVTDTQYF,TGTGCCAGCAGTGAATGGGCTAGCGGGAGGGTCACAGATACGCAGTATTTT
TRBV18,TRBJ1-2,NA,CASSPESGVHYGYTF,TGTGCCAGCTCACCAGAGTCAGGGGTGCACTATGGCTACACCTTC
TRBV7-9,TRBJ2-5,TRBD2,CASSLLAAQETQYF,TGTGCCAGCAGCCTTCTAGCGGCTCAAGAGACCCAGTACTTC
TRBV4-3,TRBJ2-2,NA,CASSQDEQGWNTGELFF,TGCGCCAGCAGCCAAGATGAGCAGGGATGGAACACCGGGGAGCTGTTTTTT
TRBV5-1,TRBJ1-5,NA,CASSPGGGSSNQPQHF,TGCGCCAGCAGCCCCGGCGGGGGTAGTAGCAATCAGCCCCAGCATTTT
TRBV11-2,TRBJ2-1,TRBD1,CASSLEGQGRNNEQFF,TGTGCCAGCAGCTTAGAGGGACAGGGGCGGAACAATGAGCAGTTCTTC
TRBV28,TRBJ2-7,TRBD2,CASSLAGGRSYEQYF,TGTGCCAGCAGTTTAGCGGGAGGTCGGTCCTACGAGCAGTACTTC
TRBV6-5,TRBJ2-7,NA,CASRRRDSYEQYF,TGTGCCAGCAGGCGGCGGGACTCCTACGAGCAGTACTTC
TRBV10-3,TRBJ2-7,NA,CAISDRQGHEQYF,TGTGCCATCAGTGATCGGCAGGGCCACGAGCAGTACTTC
TRBV5-1,TRBJ2-3,TRBD2,CASSLGRLAGVSDTQYF,TGCGCCAGCAGCTTGGGCCGACTAGCGGGGGTCTCAGATACGCAGTATTTT
TRBV5-1,TRBJ2-7,NA,CASSPQGGEQYF,TGCGCCAGCAGCCCACAGGGCGGCGAGCAGTACTTC
TRBV5-1,TRBJ2-2,TRBD2,CASSLRLAGGLRTGELFF,TGCGCCAGCAGCTTGCGGCTAGCGGGAGGCTTGAGGACCGGGGAGCTGTTTTTT
TRBV29-1,TRBJ1-2,NA,CSVAGGEGYTF,TGCAGCGTTGCGGGAGGTGAGGGCTACACCTTC
TRBV18,TRBJ2-1,NA,CASSPVRDNEQFF,TGTGCCAGCTCACCAGTGCGGGACAATGAGCAGTTCTTC
TRBV28,TRBJ1-5,TRBD1,CASSRIGTGDNQPQHF,TGTGCCAGCAGCCGTATTGGGACAGGGGATAATCAGCCCCAGCATTTT
TRBV19,TRBJ1-5,NA,CASSIDLGAGQPQHF,TGTGCCAGTAGTATAGATCTGGGGGCCGGTCAGCCCCAGCATTTT